Presented here are 15 T cell receptor beta chains from one specimen sequenced in a study of blood T cell repertoires in COVID-19. Assay: immunoSEQ multiplex PCR; the TCRdb copy retains only in-frame clones and omits some. This sample has about 130,000 clones; about 80% occur once, and the top ten carry about a sixth. Material: peripheral blood. These TCRs come from a woman between 45 and 65 years old with acute or convalescent COVID-19.

This clone has a single count. This chain joins TRBV11-3 and TRBJ2-3, with 10 bases matching TRBD2. This CDR3 comprises 18 residues. The germline V gene has CDR1 SGHNT and CDR2 YENEEA. V gave up 5 bases and J gave up 2 bases; unmatched junction bases: 13. The CDR3 DNA is TGTGCCAGCAGCCTCAAGGTGTCTAGCGGGGGCTCCACAGATACGCAGTATTTT. This translates into CASSLKVSSGGSTDTQYF.

The J gene is TRBJ2-3, the V gene TRBV12-3 or TRBV12-4, with 8 positions matching TRBD1. Trimming took 7 bases from V and 5 from J; bases not matched to a gene: 5. This CDR3 is built from 13 residues. This CDR3 is CASTLGQGDTQYF. In DNA form, the CDR3 reads TGTGCCAGCACGTTAGGACAGGGAGATACGCAGTATTTT.

The chain uses TRBV5-1 and TRBJ1-1; D remains ambiguous. The CDR3 runs 14 residues. V was clipped by 4 bases and J by 1 base, with 11 bases between them. Germline V gives CDR1 SGHRS, CDR2 YFSETQ. The chain's CDR3 is CASSLSDSNTEAFF. CDR3 DNA: TGCGCCAGCAGCCTCTCAGACTCGAACACTGAAGCTTTCTTT.

The rearrangement links TRBV30 to TRBJ1-4; D gene uncertain. In germline, CDR1 is GTSNPN, CDR2 SVGIG (reference sequence). V lost 0 bases, J lost 3 bases, and 11 bases lay in between. CDR3 length: 15 residues. The CDR3 region is CAWSVSGTANEKLFF. CDR3 DNA sequence: TGTGCCTGGAGTGTAAGTGGAACAGCTAATGAAAAACTGTTTTTT. The variable domain in full, with the rest retrieved from reference TRBV30 and TRBJ1-4, is SQTIHQWPATLVQPVGSPLSLECTVEGTSNPNLYWYRQAAGRGLQLLFYSVGIGQISSEVPQNLSASRPQDRQFILSSKKLLLSDSGFYLCAWSVSGTANEKLFFGSGTQLSVL.

The V gene is TRBV3-1 (or the pseudogene TRBV3-2), the J gene TRBJ2-3; no clear D. V dropped 4 bases and J dropped 0 bases, with 14 bases sitting between them. Germline values: CDR1 LGHDT, CDR2 YNNKEL (reference sequence). This CDR3 comprises 16 residues. The CDR3 nucleotides read TGTGCCAGCAGCCTAAGAGAACTAACTAGCACAGATACGCAGTATTTT. Translated, it gives CASSLRELTSTDTQYF.

The genes are TRBV3-1 (or the pseudogene TRBV3-2) and TRBJ2-3; TRBD2 matches at 10 bases. This CDR3 spans 16 amino acids. Germline lookup yields CDR1 LGHDT and CDR2 YNNKEL (reference sequence). Germline trimming cut 4 bases from V and 6 bases from J; bases unmatched to any gene: 10. CDR3 residues: CASSLERGGGPDTQYF. CDR3 DNA: TGTGCCAGCAGCCTCGAGCGGGGGGGCGGTCCTGATACGCAGTATTTT.

This clone has a single count. The gene calls are TRBV19 and TRBJ2-2; 7 bases match TRBD1. The germline gives CDR1 LNHDA, CDR2 SQIVND (reference sequence). Unmatched junction bases numbered 8, after V lost 10 bases and J lost 0 bases. The CDR3 loop spans 15 amino acids. CDR3 nucleotides: TGTGCCACTTGTCGCGGACAGGCGAACACCGGGGAGCTGTTTTTT. Translated, it gives CATCRGQANTGELFF. The whole variable domain, remainder taken from reference TRBV19 and TRBJ2-2, is DGGITQSPKYLFRKEGQNVTLSCEQNLNHDAMYWYRQDPGQGLRLIYYSQIVNDFQKGDIAEGYSVSREKKESFPLTVTSAQKNPTAFYLCATCRGQANTGELFFGEGSRLTVL.

V is TRBV5-1 and J is TRBJ2-1, with TRBD1 matching over 7 bases. Germline CDR1 SGHRS, CDR2 YFSETQ. CDR3 size: 15 residues. V lost 3 bases, J lost 6 bases, and 9 bases stayed unmatched. The CDR3 reads CASSYPGQSVNEQFF. CDR3 in DNA: TGCGCCAGCAGCTACCCGGGACAGAGTGTCAATGAGCAGTTCTTC. The full variable domain, rest sourced from reference TRBV5-1 and TRBJ2-1, is KAGVTQTPRYLIKTRGQQVTLSCSPISGHRSVSWYQQTPGQGLQFLFEYFSETQRNKGNFPGRFSGRQFSNSRSEMNVSTLELGDSALYLCASSYPGQSVNEQFFGPGTRLTVL.

This sequence joins TRBV4-1 and TRBJ1-3, with D possibly being TRBD1 (5 bases). CDR3 length equals 15 residues. Per germline, CDR1 MGHRA and CDR2 YSYEKL. V dropped 2 bases and J dropped 2 bases, with 10 bases sitting between them. The CDR3 spells CASSQTTATGNTIYF. DNA of the CDR3: TGCGCCAGCAGCCAAACGACAGCTACTGGAAACACCATATATTTT.

A single count supports this clone. The genes are TRBV11-2 and TRBJ1-2; maybe TRBD1 (5 bases). V was cut by 5 bases and J by 14 bases, with 24 bases left in between. The CDR3 totals 14 residues. Germline lookup yields CDR1 SGHAT and CDR2 FQNNGV. The CDR3 spells CASSPSSGRGTSTF. The CDR3 DNA reads TGTGCCAGCAGCCCGTCATCAGGGCGTGGAACCTCTACCTTC.

The chain recombines TRBV28 with TRBJ1-2, with D perhaps matching TRBD1 (6 bases). V was clipped by 4 bases and J by 8 bases, with 11 bases between them. The length of the CDR3 is 12 residues. The germline V gene encodes CDR1 MDHEN and CDR2 SYDVKM. The DNA of the CDR3 is TGTGCCAGCAGTTCCAACAGGGAGGGCTACACCTTC. As protein: CASSSNREGYTF.

The CDR3 sequence: CASSQVAGGRTDTQYF. The CDR3 coding sequence is TGTGCCAGCAGCCAAGTAGCGGGGGGGAGGACAGATACGCAGTATTTT. This chain joins TRBV3-1 (or the pseudogene TRBV3-2) and TRBJ2-3, with 11 bases identical to TRBD2. Germline trimming cut 1 base from V and 3 bases from J; bases unmatched to any gene: 3. Germline V lookup: CDR1 LGHDT, CDR2 YNNKEL (reference sequence). CDR3 length: 16 amino acids.

This clone was observed a single time. V is TRBV4-1 and J is TRBJ1-5, with D hard to call. The germline CDR1 and CDR2 sequences are MGHRA and YSYEKL. V lost 1 base and J 0 bases, leaving 13 bases between the germline ends. The CDR3 totals 17 residues. The CDR3 coding sequence is TGCGCCAGCAGCCAAGTTCAGGCCTCTACTAGCAATCAGCCCCAGCATTTT. It yields the protein CASSQVQASTSNQPQHF.

V is TRBV9 and J is TRBJ1-2; TRBD1 matches 7 bases. Germline trimming cut 2 bases from V and 0 bases from J; bases unmatched to any gene: 4. CDR3 size: 15 residues. Germline V gene sequence: CDR1 SGDLS, CDR2 YYNGEE. CDR3 in DNA: TGTGCCAGCAGCGTTGGGGACAGTGCTAACTATGGCTACACCTTC. It translates to CASSVGDSANYGYTF.

The CDR3 DNA is TGTGCCAGCACCTCGGGGGTATACGAGCAGTACTTC. This encodes CASTSGVYEQYF. The chain links TRBV6-5 to TRBJ2-7, with a tentative D call TRBD2 (6 bases). Germline values: CDR1 MNHEY, CDR2 SVGAGI. V was pared by 7 bases and J by 4 bases, with 11 bases between. This CDR3 has 12 amino acids.